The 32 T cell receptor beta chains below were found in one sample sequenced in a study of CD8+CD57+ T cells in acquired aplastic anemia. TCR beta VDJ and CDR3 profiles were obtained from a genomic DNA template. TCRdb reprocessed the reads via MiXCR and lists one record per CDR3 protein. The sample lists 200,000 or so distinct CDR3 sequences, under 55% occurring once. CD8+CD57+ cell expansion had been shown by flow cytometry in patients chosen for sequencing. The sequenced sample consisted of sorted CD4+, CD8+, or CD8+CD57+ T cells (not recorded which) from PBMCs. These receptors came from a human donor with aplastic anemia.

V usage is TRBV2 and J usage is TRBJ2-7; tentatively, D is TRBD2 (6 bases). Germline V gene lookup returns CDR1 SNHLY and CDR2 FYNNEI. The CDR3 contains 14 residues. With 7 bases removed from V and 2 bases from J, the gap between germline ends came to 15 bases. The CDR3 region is CASIGRDSAYEQYF. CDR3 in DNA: TGTGCCAGCATTGGTCGGGACTCCGCCTACGAGCAGTACTTC.

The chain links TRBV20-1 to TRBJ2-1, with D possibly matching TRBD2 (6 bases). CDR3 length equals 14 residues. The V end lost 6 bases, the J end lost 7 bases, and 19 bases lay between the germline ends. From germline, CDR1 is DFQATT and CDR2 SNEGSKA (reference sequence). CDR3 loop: CSARSGGVYNEQFF. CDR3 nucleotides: TGCAGTGCCCGAAGTGGAGGGGTCTATAATGAGCAGTTCTTC.

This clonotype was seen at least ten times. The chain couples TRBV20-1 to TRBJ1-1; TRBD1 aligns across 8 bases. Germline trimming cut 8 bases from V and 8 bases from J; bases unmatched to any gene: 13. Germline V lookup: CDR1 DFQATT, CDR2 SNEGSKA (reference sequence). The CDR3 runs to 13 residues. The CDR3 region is CSPGTGFSTEAFF. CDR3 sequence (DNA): TGCAGTCCCGGGACAGGCTTCTCGACAGAAGCTTTCTTT.

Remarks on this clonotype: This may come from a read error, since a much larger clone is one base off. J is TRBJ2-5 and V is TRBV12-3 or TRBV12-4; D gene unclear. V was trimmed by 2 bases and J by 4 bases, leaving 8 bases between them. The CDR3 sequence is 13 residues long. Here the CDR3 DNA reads TGTGCCAGCAGTTTATCGGCCTCAGAGACCCAGTACTTC. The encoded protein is CASSLSASETQYF.

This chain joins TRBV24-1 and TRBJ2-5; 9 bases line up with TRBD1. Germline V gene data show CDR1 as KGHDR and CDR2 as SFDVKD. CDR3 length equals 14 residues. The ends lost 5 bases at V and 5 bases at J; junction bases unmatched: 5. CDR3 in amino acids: CATSASGTGETQYF. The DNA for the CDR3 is TGTGCCACCAGTGCCTCCGGGACAGGGGAGACCCAGTACTTC.

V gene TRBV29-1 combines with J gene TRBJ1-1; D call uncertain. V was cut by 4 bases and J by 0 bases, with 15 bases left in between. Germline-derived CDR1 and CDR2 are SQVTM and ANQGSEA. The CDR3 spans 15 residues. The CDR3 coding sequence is TGCAGCGTTGGTCCGTCTAGGGTGTTGAACACTGAAGCTTTCTTT. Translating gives CSVGPSRVLNTEAFF. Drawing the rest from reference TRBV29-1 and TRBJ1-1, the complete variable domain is SAVISQKPSRDICQRGTSLTIQCQVDSQVTMMFWYRQQPGQSLTLIATANQGSEATYESGFVIDKFPISRPNLTFSTLTVSNMSPEDSSIYLCSVGPSRVLNTEAFFGQGTRLTVV.

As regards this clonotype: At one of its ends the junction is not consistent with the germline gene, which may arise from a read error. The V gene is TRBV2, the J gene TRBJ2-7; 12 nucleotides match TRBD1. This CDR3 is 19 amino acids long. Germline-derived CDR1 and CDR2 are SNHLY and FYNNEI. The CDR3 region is CAISEGRGTGGLATYEQYF. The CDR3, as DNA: TGTGCCATCAGTGAGGGGAGGGGGACAGGGGGCTTGGCAACCTACGAGCAGTACTTC.

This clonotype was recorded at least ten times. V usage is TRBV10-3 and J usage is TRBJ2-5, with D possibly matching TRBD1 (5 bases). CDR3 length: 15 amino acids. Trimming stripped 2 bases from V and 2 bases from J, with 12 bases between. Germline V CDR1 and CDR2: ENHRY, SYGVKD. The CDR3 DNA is TGTGCCATCAGTGAGCGACAGCTTGTACAAGAGACCCAGTACTTC. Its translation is CAISERQLVQETQYF.

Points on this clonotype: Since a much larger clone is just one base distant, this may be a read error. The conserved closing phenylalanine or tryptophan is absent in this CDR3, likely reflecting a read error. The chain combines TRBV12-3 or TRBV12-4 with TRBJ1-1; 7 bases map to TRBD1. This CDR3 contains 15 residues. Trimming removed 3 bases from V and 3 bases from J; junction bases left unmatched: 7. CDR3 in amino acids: CASSFRLTGHTEAFS. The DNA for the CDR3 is TGTGCCAGCAGTTTCCGATTGACAGGGCACACTGAAGCTTTCTCT.

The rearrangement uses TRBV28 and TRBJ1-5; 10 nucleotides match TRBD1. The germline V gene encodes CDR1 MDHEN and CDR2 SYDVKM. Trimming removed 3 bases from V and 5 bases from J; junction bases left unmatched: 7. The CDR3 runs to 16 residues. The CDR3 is CASSFVGGTGDQPQHF. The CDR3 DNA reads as TGTGCCAGCAGTTTTGTAGGTGGGACAGGGGATCAGCCCCAGCATTTT.

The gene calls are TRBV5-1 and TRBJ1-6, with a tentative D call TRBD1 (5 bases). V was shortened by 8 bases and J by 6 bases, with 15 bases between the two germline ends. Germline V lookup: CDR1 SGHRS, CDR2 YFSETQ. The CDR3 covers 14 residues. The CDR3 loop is CARTQGQLNSPLHF. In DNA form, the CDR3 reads TGCGCCAGGACCCAGGGCCAACTTAATTCACCCCTCCACTTT.

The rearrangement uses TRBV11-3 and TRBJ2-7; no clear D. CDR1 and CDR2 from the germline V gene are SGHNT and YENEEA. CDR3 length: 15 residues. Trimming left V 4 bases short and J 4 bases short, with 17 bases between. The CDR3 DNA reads TGTGCCAGCAGCTCAAAAAGGGTGTCTGGATACGAGCAGTACTTC. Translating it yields CASSSKRVSGYEQYF.

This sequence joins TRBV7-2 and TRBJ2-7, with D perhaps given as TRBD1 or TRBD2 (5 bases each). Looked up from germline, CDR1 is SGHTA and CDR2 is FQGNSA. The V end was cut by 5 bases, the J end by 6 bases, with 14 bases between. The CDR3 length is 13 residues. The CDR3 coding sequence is TGTGCCAGCAGCCCGACAGATACTAGCGAGCAGTACTTC. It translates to CASSPTDTSEQYF.

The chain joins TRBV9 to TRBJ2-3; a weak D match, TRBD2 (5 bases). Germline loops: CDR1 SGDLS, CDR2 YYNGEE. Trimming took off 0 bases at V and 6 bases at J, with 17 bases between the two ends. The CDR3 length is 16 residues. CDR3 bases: TGTGCCAGCAGCGTAGCTTTGAGGGTAGCATTGGATACGCAGTATTTT. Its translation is CASSVALRVALDTQYF. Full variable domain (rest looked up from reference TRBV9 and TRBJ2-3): DSGVTQTPKHLITATGQRVTLRCSPRSGDLSVYWYQQSLDQGLQFLIQYYNGEERAKGNILERFSAQQFPDLHSELNLSSLELGDSALYFCASSVALRVALDTQYFGPGTRLTVL.

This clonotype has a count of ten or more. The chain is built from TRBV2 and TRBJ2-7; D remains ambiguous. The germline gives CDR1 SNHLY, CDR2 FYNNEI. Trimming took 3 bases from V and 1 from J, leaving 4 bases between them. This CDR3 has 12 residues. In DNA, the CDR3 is TGTGCCAGCAGTGAGCGATCCTACGAGCAGTACTTC. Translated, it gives CASSERSYEQYF.

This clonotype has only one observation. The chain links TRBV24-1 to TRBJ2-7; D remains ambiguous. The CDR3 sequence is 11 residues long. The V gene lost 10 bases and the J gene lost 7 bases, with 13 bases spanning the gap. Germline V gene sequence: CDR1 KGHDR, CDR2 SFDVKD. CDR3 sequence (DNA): TGTGCCACATCGGCAGAAGGAGAGCAGTACTTC. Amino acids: CATSAEGEQYF.

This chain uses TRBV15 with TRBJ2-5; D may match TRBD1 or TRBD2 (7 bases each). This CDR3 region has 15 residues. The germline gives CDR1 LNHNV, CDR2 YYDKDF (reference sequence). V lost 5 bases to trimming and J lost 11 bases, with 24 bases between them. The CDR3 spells CATSRSGTDYNEQYF. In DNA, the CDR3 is TGTGCCACCAGCCGAAGCGGGACAGACTACAATGAGCAGTACTTC.

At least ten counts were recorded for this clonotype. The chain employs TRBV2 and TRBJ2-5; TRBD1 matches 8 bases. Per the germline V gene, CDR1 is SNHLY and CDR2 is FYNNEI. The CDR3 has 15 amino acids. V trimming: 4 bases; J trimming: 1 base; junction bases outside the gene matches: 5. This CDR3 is CASSVNGQGQETQYF. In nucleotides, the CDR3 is TGTGCCAGCAGTGTAAATGGACAGGGCCAAGAGACCCAGTACTTC.

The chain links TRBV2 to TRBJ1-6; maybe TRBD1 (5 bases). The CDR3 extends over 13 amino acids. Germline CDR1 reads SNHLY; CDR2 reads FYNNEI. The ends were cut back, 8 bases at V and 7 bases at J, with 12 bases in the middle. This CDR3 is CASRGRGNSPLHF. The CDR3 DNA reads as TGTGCCAGCCGGGGGAGGGGAAATTCACCCCTCCACTTT.

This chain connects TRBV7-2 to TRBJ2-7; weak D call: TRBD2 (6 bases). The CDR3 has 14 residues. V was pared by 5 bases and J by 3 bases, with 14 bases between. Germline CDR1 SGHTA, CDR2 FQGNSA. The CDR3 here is CASSHGGDLYEQYF. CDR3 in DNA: TGTGCCAGCAGCCACGGGGGTGACCTCTACGAGCAGTACTTC.

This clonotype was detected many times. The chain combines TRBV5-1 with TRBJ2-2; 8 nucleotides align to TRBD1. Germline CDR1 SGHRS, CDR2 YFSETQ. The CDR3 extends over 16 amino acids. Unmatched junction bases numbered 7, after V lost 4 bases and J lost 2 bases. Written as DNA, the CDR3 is TGCGCCAGCAGCCCAACCGGACAGGGTAACACCGGGGAGCTGTTTTTT. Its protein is CASSPTGQGNTGELFF.

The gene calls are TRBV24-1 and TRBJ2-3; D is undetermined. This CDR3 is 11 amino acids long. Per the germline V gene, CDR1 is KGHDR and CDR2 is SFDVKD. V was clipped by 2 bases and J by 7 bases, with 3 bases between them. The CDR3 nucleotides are TGTGCCACCAGTGATTCGTATACGCAGTATTTT. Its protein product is CATSDSYTQYF.

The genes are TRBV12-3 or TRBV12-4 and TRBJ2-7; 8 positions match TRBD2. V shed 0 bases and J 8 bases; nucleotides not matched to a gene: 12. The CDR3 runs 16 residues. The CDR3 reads CASSLATGGGGVKQYF. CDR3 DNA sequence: TGTGCCAGCAGTTTAGCTACGGGGGGGGGGGGGGTTAAGCAGTACTTC.

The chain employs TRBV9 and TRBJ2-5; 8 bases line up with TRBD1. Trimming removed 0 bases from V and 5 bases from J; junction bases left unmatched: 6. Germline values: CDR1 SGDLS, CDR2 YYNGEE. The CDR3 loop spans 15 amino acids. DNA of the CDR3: TGTGCCAGCAGCGTAGGGACAGGGCAGGGTGAGACCCAGTACTTC. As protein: CASSVGTGQGETQYF.

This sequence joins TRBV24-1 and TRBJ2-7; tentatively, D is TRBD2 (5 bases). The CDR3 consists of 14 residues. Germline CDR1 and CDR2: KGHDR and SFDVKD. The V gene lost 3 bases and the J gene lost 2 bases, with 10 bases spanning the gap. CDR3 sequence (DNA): TGTGCCACCAGTGATCGGACGGGGACCTACGAGCAGTACTTC. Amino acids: CATSDRTGTYEQYF.

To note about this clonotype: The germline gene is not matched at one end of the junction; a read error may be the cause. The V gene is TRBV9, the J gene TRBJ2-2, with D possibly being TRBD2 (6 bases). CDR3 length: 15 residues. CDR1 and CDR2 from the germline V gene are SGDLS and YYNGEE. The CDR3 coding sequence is TGTGCCAGCAGCGTAGACGCGGGGTGGACCGGGGAGCTGTCTTGG. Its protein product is CASSVDAGWTGELSW.

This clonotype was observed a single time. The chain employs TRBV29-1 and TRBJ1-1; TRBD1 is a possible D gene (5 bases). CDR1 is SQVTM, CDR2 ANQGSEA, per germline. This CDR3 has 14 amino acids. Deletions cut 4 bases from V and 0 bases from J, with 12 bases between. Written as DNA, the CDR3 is TGCAGCGTTGCCACCGGGACCATGAACACTGAAGCTTTCTTT. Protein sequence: CSVATGTMNTEAFF. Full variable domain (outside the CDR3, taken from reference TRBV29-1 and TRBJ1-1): SAVISQKPSRDICQRGTSLTIQCQVDSQVTMMFWYRQQPGQSLTLIATANQGSEATYESGFVIDKFPISRPNLTFSTLTVSNMSPEDSSIYLCSVATGTMNTEAFFGQGTRLTVV.

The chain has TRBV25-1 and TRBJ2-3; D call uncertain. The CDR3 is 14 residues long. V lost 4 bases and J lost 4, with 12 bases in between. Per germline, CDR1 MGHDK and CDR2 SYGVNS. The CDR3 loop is CASSGHESPDTQYF. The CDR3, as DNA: TGTGCCAGCAGTGGGCACGAGAGCCCAGATACGCAGTATTTT.

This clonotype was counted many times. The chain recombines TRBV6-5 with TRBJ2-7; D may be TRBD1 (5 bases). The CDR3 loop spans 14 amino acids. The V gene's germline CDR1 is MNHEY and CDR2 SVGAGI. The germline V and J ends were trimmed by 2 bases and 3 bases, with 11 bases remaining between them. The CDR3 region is CASSYNAGFYEQYF. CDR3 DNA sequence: TGTGCCAGCAGTTACAACGCAGGGTTCTACGAGCAGTACTTC.

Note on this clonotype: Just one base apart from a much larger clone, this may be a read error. DNA for the CDR3: TGTGCCAGCAGCCCGGCAGGGTCTAATTCACCCCTCCACTTT. The encoded protein is CASSPAGSNSPLHF. V and J are TRBV11-2 and TRBJ1-6; a weak D match, TRBD1 (5 bases). V dropped 5 bases and J dropped 6 bases, with 11 bases sitting between them. The CDR3 has 14 residues. Germline CDR1 and CDR2: SGHAT and FQNNGV.

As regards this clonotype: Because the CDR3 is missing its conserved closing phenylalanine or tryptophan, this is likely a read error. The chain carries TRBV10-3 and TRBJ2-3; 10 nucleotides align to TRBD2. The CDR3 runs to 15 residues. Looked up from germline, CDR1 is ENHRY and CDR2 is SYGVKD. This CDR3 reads CASSYSAGGSDTQYL. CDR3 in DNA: TGTGCCAGCAGTTACTCAGCGGGGGGGTCAGATACGCAGTATCTT.

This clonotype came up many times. This CDR3 is CASSSRDGALKTGELFF. The CDR3 DNA reads TGTGCCAGCAGCTCCCGGGACGGAGCGTTAAAAACCGGGGAGCTGTTTTTT. The J gene is TRBJ2-2, the V gene TRBV9; D is possibly TRBD1 or TRBD2 (5 bases each). Germline V gives CDR1 SGDLS, CDR2 YYNGEE. Trimming took off 4 bases at V and 5 bases at J, with 21 bases between the two ends. There are 17 residues in the CDR3.